The 12 T cell receptor beta chains listed next were all sequenced from one sample in a study of blood T cell repertoires in COVID-19. Libraries were prepared by immunoSEQ multiplex PCR; TCRdb keeps only in-frame clonotypes and omits some of them. The sample records fewer than 150,000 clones, roughly 80% being singletons. The specimen was peripheral blood. The receptors were sampled from an elderly woman in a cohort sampled during active or convalescent COVID-19.

The chain combines TRBV28 with TRBJ1-2, with TRBD1 matching over 8 bases. CDR1 is MDHEN, CDR2 SYDVKM, per germline. The CDR3 is 13 residues long. The trim removed 6 bases at V and 6 bases at J, leaving 6 bases unmatched. The CDR3: CASRLMTGDGYTF. CDR3 nucleotides: TGTGCCAGCAGGTTAATGACAGGGGATGGCTACACCTTC.

The chain couples TRBV7-3 to TRBJ2-3; TRBD2 agrees at 12 bases. This CDR3 is 15 amino acids long. The V and J ends lost 3 bases and 6 bases, in that order; junction bases with no gene match: 4. CDR1 is SGHTA and CDR2 is FQGTGA in the germline V gene. CDR3 sequence: CASSLASGGADTQYF. CDR3 bases: TGTGCCAGCAGCTTGGCTAGCGGGGGGGCTGATACGCAGTATTTT.

The J gene is TRBJ2-5, the V gene TRBV9; 9 positions agree with TRBD2. In germline, CDR1 is SGDLS, CDR2 YYNGEE. This CDR3 is built from 16 residues. V lost 0 bases to trimming and J lost 5 bases; unmatched junction nucleotides: 8. As DNA, the CDR3 is TGTGCCAGCAGCGTAGGTGGCGGGGGGGCCGGTGAGACCCAGTACTTC. Amino acids: CASSVGGGGAGETQYF. Full variable domain (missing parts from reference TRBV9 and TRBJ2-5): DSGVTQTPKHLITATGQRVTLRCSPRSGDLSVYWYQQSLDQGLQFLIQYYNGEERAKGNILERFSAQQFPDLHSELNLSSLELGDSALYFCASSVGGGGAGETQYFGPGTRLLVL.

The chain is built from TRBV7-2 and TRBJ1-2; D uncertain. The CDR3 length is 14 residues. Germline lookup yields CDR1 SGHTA and CDR2 FQGNSA. V lost 1 base and J lost 5, with 11 bases in between. CDR3 amino acids: CASSLVVVFYGYTF. The CDR3 DNA sequence: TGTGCCAGCAGCTTAGTCGTTGTATTTTATGGCTACACCTTC.

The chain combines TRBV2 with TRBJ2-2; D perhaps matches TRBD1 (6 bases). Trimming removed 6 bases at V and 5 bases at J, with 13 bases between. The CDR3 is 14 amino acids. Germline V lookup: CDR1 SNHLY, CDR2 FYNNEI. CDR3 loop: CASRGQPETGELFF. In DNA form, the CDR3 reads TGTGCCAGCAGAGGACAGCCGGAGACCGGGGAGCTGTTTTTT.

The chain recombines TRBV21-1 with TRBJ2-7; the table's D call TRBD2 went unverified against the DNA. TRBV21-1 is a pseudogene locus. The length of the CDR3 is 13 residues. Here the CDR3 reads CASSTVISYEQYV. As DNA, the CDR3 is TGTGCCAGCAGCACGGTCATTTCCTACGAGCAGTACGTC.

CDR3 nucleotides: TGTGCCAGCAGCCGTAGCGGGGGGGGCCAGAGAGAGACCCAGTACTTC. It specifies CASSRSGGGQRETQYF. V is TRBV5-6 and J is TRBJ2-5; TRBD2 agrees at 11 bases. The germline CDR1 and CDR2 sequences are SGHDT and YYEEEE. V trimming: 4 bases; J trimming: 4 bases; junction bases outside the gene matches: 9. There are 16 residues in the CDR3.

This clone was seen ten or more times. V usage is TRBV5-5 and J usage is TRBJ1-4, with D unclear. This CDR3 has 13 residues. The V gene's germline CDR1 is SGHKS and CDR2 YYEKEE (reference sequence). The V end lost 5 bases, the J end lost 4 bases, and 9 bases lay between the germline ends. The CDR3 DNA sequence: TGTGCCAGCAGGGAGCGGGGTAATGAAAAACTGTTTTTT. It codes for CASRERGNEKLFF.

V is TRBV7-6 and J is TRBJ2-5; TRBD2 aligns across 11 bases. Germline CDR1 is SGHVS and CDR2 is FNYEAQ. There are 16 residues in the CDR3. V trimming: 1 base; J trimming: 5 bases; junction bases outside the gene matches: 6. CDR3 DNA sequence: TGTGCCAGCAGCTTAGGGCTAGCGGGGGGTCAGGAGACCCAGTACTTC. It is translated as CASSLGLAGGQETQYF.

Only a few counts were recorded for this clone. V and J are TRBV3-1 (or the pseudogene TRBV3-2) and TRBJ1-2; no reliable D call. CDR1 LGHDT and CDR2 YNNKEL come from the germline V gene (reference sequence). This CDR3 has 13 residues. V lost 4 bases to trimming and J lost 7 bases, with 13 bases between them. The CDR3: CASSLPGRRGYTF. The CDR3 region has the DNA TGTGCCAGCAGCCTCCCGGGGAGGCGTGGCTACACCTTC.

The rearrangement joins TRBV3-1 (or the pseudogene TRBV3-2) to TRBJ1-2; D ambiguous. The CDR3 covers 14 residues. In germline, CDR1 is LGHDT, CDR2 YNNKEL (reference sequence). V shed 0 bases and J shed 9 bases, with 14 bases lying between them. The CDR3, as DNA: TGTGCCAGCAGCCAAGATCCGGTCAGGTATCGCTACACCTTC. Amino acid sequence: CASSQDPVRYRYTF.

The rearrangement links TRBV7-3 to TRBJ2-5; the D gene is possibly TRBD1 (6 bases). This CDR3 comprises 15 residues. Germline V lookup: CDR1 SGHTA, CDR2 FQGTGA. Trimming stripped 5 bases from V and 5 bases from J, with 18 bases between. The CDR3 loop is CASSLLGGLAETQYF. CDR3 DNA sequence: TGTGCCAGCAGCCTTCTTGGGGGCTTGGCGGAGACCCAGTACTTC. Full variable domain (missing parts from reference TRBV7-3 and TRBJ2-5): GAGVSQTPSNKVTEKGKYVELRCDPISGHTALYWYRQSLGQGPEFLIYFQGTGAADDSGLPNDRFFAVRPEGSVSTLKIQRTERGDSAVYLCASSLLGGLAETQYFGPGTRLLVL.